This T cell receptor beta chain was sequenced for a study of T cell repertoires in MIS-A myocarditis. Some clones are missing from TCRdb's copy, which holds only in-frame ones; the method was immunoSEQ multiplex PCR. Altogether a few thousand clones are present, about four fifths being singletons, with the ten largest covering 64%. With 3 bases clipped from V and 2 bases from J, the junction kept 5 bases outside the gene matches. Germline V CDR1 and CDR2: MDHEN, SYDVKM. This CDR3 has 15 amino acids. The rearrangement joins TRBV28 to TRBJ2-5, with 8 bases identical to TRBD2. This clonotype was obtained from a man younger than 35 with fulminant myocarditis from multisystem inflammatory syndrome in adults (MIS-A) after COVID-19. Sequences were obtained from interventricular septum heart tissue obtained at autopsy. The DNA for the CDR3 is TGTGCCAGCAGTTTCCTAGCGGGTGTTCAAGAGACCCAGTACTTC. It yields the protein CASSFLAGVQETQYF.